This is a list of T cell receptor beta chains from one sample in a study of Graves' ophthalmopathy and Graves' hyperthyroidism. TCRdb processed the multiplex PCR reads anew with MiXCR; each CDR3 protein has one entry. The sample shows some 750,000 distinct CDR3 sequences, roughly two fifths of them seen only once. Sequenced input: peripheral blood. All receptors come from an adult man with Graves' ophthalmopathy. The CDR3 runs from the conserved cysteine through the conserved F or W. The order of the fields is J gene, D gene, V gene, clone size, CDR3 protein, CDR3 DNA. The D gene is left open where the match is weak. Expanded clones get a size class; other rows say once, few or many, or leave the size out.

>TRBJ2-7|-|TRBV11-2|few
CASSPKIFGYEQYF
TGTGCCAGCAGCCCGAAGATATTTGGCTACGAGCAGTACTTC
>TRBJ1-1|-|TRBV6-5|-
CASSYTDRRDSFF
TGTGCCAGCAGTTACACCGACAGGAGGGATTCTTTCTTT
>TRBJ2-1|TRBD1|TRBV20-1|-
CSASATGAYNEQFF
TGCAGTGCTAGCGCGACAGGGGCCTACAATGAGCAGTTCTTC
>TRBJ1-1|TRBD1|TRBV11-2|-
CASSLGGGAAEAFF
TGTGCCAGCAGCTTAGGAGGGGGCGCGGCTGAAGCTTTCTTT
>TRBJ2-7|-|TRBV20-1|many
CSATPDTNYEQYF
TGCAGTGCTACACCGGACACCAACTACGAGCAGTACTTC
>TRBJ1-4|TRBD1|TRBV27|-
CASSPDRGGEELFF
TGTGCCAGCAGTCCCGACAGGGGAGGCGAAGAACTGTTTTTT
>TRBJ1-2|TRBD1|TRBV6-4|many
CASSDSGTGGGYTF
TGTGCCAGCAGTGACTCCGGGACAGGAGGTGGCTACACCTTC
>TRBJ2-7|-|TRBV25-1|-
CASSSTGREYF
TGTGCCAGCAGCTCTACAGGGAGGGAGTACTTC
>TRBJ2-2|TRBD1|TRBV25-1|-
CASSLRGLNTGELFF
TGTGCCAGTAGTCTCAGGGGGCTTAACACCGGGGAGCTGTTTTTT
>TRBJ1-6|-|TRBV2|-
CASNPETNSPLHF
TGTGCCAGCAATCCGGAAACTAATTCACCCCTCCACTTT
>TRBJ1-4|-|TRBV7-9|-
CASSFQTGEKLFF
TGTGCCAGCAGCTTCCAGACAGGCGAAAAACTGTTTTTT
>TRBJ1-4|-|TRBV11-2|few
CASSLFFQVNEKLFF
TGTGCCAGCAGCTTATTCTTCCAGGTGAATGAAAAACTGTTTTTT
>TRBJ2-7|-|TRBV25-1|-
CASSDSAGEYF
TGTGCCAGCAGTGATAGTGCCGGGGAGTACTTC
>TRBJ1-2|-|TRBV2|few
CASSDLQGYTF
TGTGCCAGCAGTGATCTCCAAGGCTACACCTTC
>TRBJ2-5|-|TRBV5-6|few
CASSFGSRVEETQYF
TGTGCCAGCAGCTTTGGATCCAGGGTTGAGGAGACCCAGTACTTC
>TRBJ2-7|-|TRBV5-6|-
CASSLAARDFDEQYF
TGTGCCAGCAGCTTGGCCGCGAGGGATTTCGACGAGCAGTACTTC
>TRBJ2-5|TRBD2|TRBV10-3|-
CAIRTGTRDMAGGHQETQYF
TGTGCCATCAGGACCGGTACTAGAGATATGGCGGGGGGGCACCAAGAGACCCAGTACTTC
>TRBJ1-1|-|TRBV12-3/TRBV12-4|-
CASSLVRGGQVSTEAFF
TGTGCCAGCAGTTTAGTTCGGGGAGGGCAAGTGAGCACTGAAGCTTTCTTT
>TRBJ1-1|-|TRBV10-3|-
CAITAEGGDTEAFF
TGTGCCATCACCGCGGAGGGGGGGGACACTGAAGCTTTCTTC
>TRBJ2-2|-|TRBV2|-
CASSVHSGDGELFF
TGTGCCAGCAGTGTCCATAGTGGAGACGGGGAGCTGTTTTTT
>TRBJ2-2|-|TRBV7-2|-
CASRPRRTENTGELFF
TGTGCCAGCAGACCCCGAAGGACAGAGAACACCGGGGAGCTGTTTTTT
>TRBJ2-5|TRBD1|TRBV7-2|-
CASRRTSGQGYF
TGTGCCAGCAGGAGAACTTCGGGACAGGGGTACTTC
>TRBJ1-5|-|TRBV12-3/TRBV12-4|-
CASSERGGQDYSNQPQHF
TGTGCCAGCAGTGAAAGGGGGGGGCAAGACTATAGCAATCAGCCCCAGCATTTT
>TRBJ2-6|-|TRBV19|-
CASSIWGIGTEAF
-
>TRBJ2-7|-|TRBV7-2|few
CASSQGQITYEQYF
TGTGCCAGCAGCCAAGGACAGATCACCTACGAGCAGTACTTC
>TRBJ2-5|-|TRBV20-1|many
CSATVLSGQETQYF
TGCAGTGCTACCGTGCTCAGTGGACAAGAGACCCAGTACTTC
>TRBJ2-1|TRBD2|TRBV5-5|few
CASSPGLAPNEQFF
TGTGCCAGCAGCCCGGGACTAGCGCCGAATGAGCAGTTCTTC
>TRBJ1-1|-|TRBV20-1|few
CSAKADSLNTEAFF
TGCAGTGCTAAGGCGGACAGTCTGAACACTGAAGCTTTCTTT
>TRBJ2-5|-|TRBV5-6|-
CASSWGTRTQYF
TGTGCCAGCAGCTGGGGGACGAGGACCCAGTACTTC
>TRBJ1-3|-|TRBV25-1|-
CASSLSPGTYSGNTIYF
TGTGCCAGCAGCCTTTCCCCGGGTACCTACTCTGGAAACACCATATATTTT
>TRBJ2-7|TRBD1|TRBV6-5|many
CASSEPGQGDEQYF
TGTGCCAGCAGTGAACCGGGACAGGGGGACGAGCAGTACTTC
>TRBJ2-2|-|TRBV18|-
CASSPGTPNTGELFF
TGTGCCAGCTCACCAGGGACACCGAACACCGGGGAGCTGTTTTTT
>TRBJ2-3|-|TRBV7-3|-
CASSLKASTQYF
TGTGCCAGCAGCTTAAAAGCGTCAACGCAGTATTTT
>TRBJ2-7|TRBD2|TRBV18|-
CATLAGGVGEQYF
TGTGCCACCTTAGCGGGAGGAGTTGGCGAGCAGTACTTC
>TRBJ1-1|TRBD1|TRBV5-1|few
CASSLGTVSYLNTEAFF
TGCGCCAGCAGCCTGGGGACAGTTTCATACTTGAACACTGAAGCTTTCTTT
>TRBJ2-7|-|TRBV6-5|-
CASSQDPPPGEQYF
TGTGCCAGCAGCCAAGATCCCCCTCCGGGCGAGCAGTACTTC
>TRBJ2-5|-|TRBV20-1|-
CSASGDGQTQYF
TGCAGTGCTAGTGGCGATGGGCAGACCCAGTACTTC
>TRBJ2-3|-|TRBV29-1|-
CSVEGAAGVTDTQYF
TGCAGCGTTGAGGGGGCCGCAGGGGTCACAGATACGCAGTATTTT
>TRBJ2-2|-|TRBV20-1|-
CSARTAGELFF
TGCAGTGCTAGGACCGCTGGGGAGCTGTTTTTT
>TRBJ2-7|-|TRBV20-1|-
CAWSPQGNEQYF
TGTGCCTGGAGTCCGCAGGGGAACGAGCAGTACTTC
>TRBJ2-5|TRBD1|TRBV7-8|few
CASSLFWDRRETQYF
TGTGCCAGCAGCTTATTCTGGGACAGACGAGAGACCCAGTACTTC
>TRBJ2-7|-|TRBV9|-
CASSPTSSGVRSYEQYF
TGTGCCAGCAGCCCGACCTCATCTGGGGTAAGGAGCTACGAGCAGTACTTC
>TRBJ2-5|-|TRBV7-2|many
CASTLTGETQYF
TGTGCCAGCACCCTGACGGGGGAGACCCAGTACTTC
>TRBJ1-2|TRBD1|TRBV27|-
CASTGGHGYTF
TGTGCCAGCACAGGGGGCCATGGCTACACCTTC
>TRBJ2-2|TRBD2|TRBV7-9|-
CAGSFSGLATTGELFF
TGTGCCGGCAGCTTTTCGGGACTAGCGACCACCGGGGAGCTGTTTTTT
>TRBJ1-4|-|TRBV6-6|-
CAGSRTGEKLFF
TGTGCCGGCAGCAGGACCGGGGAAAAACTGTTTTTT
>TRBJ1-2|-|TRBV2|-
CASSPFGDDFYGYTF
TGTGCCAGCAGTCCCTTTGGAGATGACTTCTATGGCTACACCTTC
>TRBJ1-1|TRBD1|TRBV29-1|many
CSGNRGGLNTEAFF
TGCAGCGGGAACAGGGGGGGCCTGAACACTGAAGCTTTCTTT
>TRBJ2-5|TRBD2|TRBV10-3|once
CASSDDIQTSGGAGETQYF
TGTGCCAGCAGTGACGACATTCAGACCAGCGGGGGGGCTGGTGAGACCCAGTACTTC
>TRBJ2-5|TRBD1|TRBV6-1|-
CASSYGRGQETQYF
TGTGCCAGCAGTTACGGCAGGGGGCAGGAGACCCAGTACTTC
>TRBJ2-6|-|TRBV7-2|many
CASSPSRANVLTF
TGTGCCAGCAGCCCGTCGAGGGCCAACGTCCTGACTTTC
>TRBJ2-5|TRBD2|TRBV20-1|once
CSVVLAGGRYF
TGCAGTGTCGTACTAGCGGGGGGCCGGTACTTC
>TRBJ1-1|TRBD1|TRBV10-3|-
CAIKATWGQGDEAFF
TGTGCCATCAAGGCGACATGGGGACAGGGAGACGAAGCTTTCTTT
>TRBJ2-5|-|TRBV7-9|-
CASSLGQITTPQETQYF
TGTGCCAGCAGCTTAGGGCAGATCACGACACCACAAGAGACCCAGTACTTC
>TRBJ1-1|-|TRBV29-1|many
CSVEDGTTRRNTEAFF
TGCAGCGTTGAAGACGGGACAACCCGACGAAACACTGAAGCTTTCTTT
>TRBJ2-6|-|TRBV11-2|once
CASSWGPMQTF
TGTGCCAGCAGCTGGGGACCCATGCAGACTTTC
>TRBJ1-2|-|TRBV24-1|many
CATSDPDGDYGYTF
TGTGCCACCAGTGATCCCGACGGAGACTATGGCTACACCTTC